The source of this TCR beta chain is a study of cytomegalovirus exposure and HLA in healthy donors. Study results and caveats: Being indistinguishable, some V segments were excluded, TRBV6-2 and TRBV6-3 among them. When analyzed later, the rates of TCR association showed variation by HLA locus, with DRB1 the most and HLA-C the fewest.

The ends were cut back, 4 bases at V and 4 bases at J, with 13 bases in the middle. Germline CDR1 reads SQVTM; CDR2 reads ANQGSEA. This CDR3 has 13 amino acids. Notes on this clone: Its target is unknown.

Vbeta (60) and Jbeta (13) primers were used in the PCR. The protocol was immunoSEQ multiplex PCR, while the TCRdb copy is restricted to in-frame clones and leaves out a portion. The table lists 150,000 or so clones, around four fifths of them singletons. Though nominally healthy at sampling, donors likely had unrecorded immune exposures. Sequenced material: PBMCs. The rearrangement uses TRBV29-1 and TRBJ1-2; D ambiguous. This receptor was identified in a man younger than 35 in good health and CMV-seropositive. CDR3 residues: CSVAAGSAYGYTF. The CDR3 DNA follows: TGCAGCGTTGCGGCAGGTTCGGCCTATGGCTACACCTTC.